This TCR beta chain emerged from a study of blood T cell repertoires in COVID-19. Germline lookup yields CDR1 LNHDA and CDR2 SQIVND (reference sequence). CDR3 length equals 15 residues. V shed 6 bases, J shed 2 bases, and the junction held 7 bases outside the gene matches. Clones were read by immunoSEQ multiplex PCR, and TCRdb kept only the in-frame ones, dropping some. The repertoire holds 150,000 to 200,000 clones, around 90% seen once, with 20% to 25% in the top ten. The count of this clone is one. Other nucleotide sequences from this sample produce the same CDR3. The sequence was collected from a man aged 55 to 70 with active or convalescent COVID-19. Sequenced material: peripheral blood. This chain joins TRBV19 and TRBJ1-1; 9 bases align to TRBD1. The CDR3 reads CASRTGTGRNTEAFF. In DNA form, the CDR3 reads TGTGCCAGTAGGACCGGGACAGGGAGAAACACTGAAGCTTTCTTT.